A single sample is the source of the 12 T cell receptor beta chains below, sequenced in a study of blood T cells in healthy people across ages. It was with a sample-barcoded 5' primer and a J-beta primer mix that a second PCR of about 6 to 12 cycles was run. MiXCR was run by TCRdb on the 5' RACE reads, yielding one entry per CDR3 protein. The profile shows fewer than 1 million distinct CDR3 sequences, 44% of them singletons. Source material: blood. The receptors derive from a man aged 55 to 70 in good health.

The rearrangement joins TRBV6-1 to TRBJ2-1, with 12 bases identical to TRBD2. The V segment lost 6 bases and the J segment 5 bases; nucleotides outside the gene matches: 5. The CDR3 is made up of 15 amino acids. CDR1 is MNHNS, CDR2 SASEGT, per germline. The DNA for the CDR3 is TGTGCCAGCAGCGATCTAGCGGGGGGGCACAATGAGCAGTTCTTC. Translation: CASSDLAGGHNEQFF.

The chain carries TRBV30 and TRBJ2-3; 11 positions agree with TRBD1. This CDR3 contains 14 residues. V trimming: 3 bases; J trimming: 8 bases; junction bases outside the gene matches: 7. CDR1 GTSNPN and CDR2 SVGIG come from the germline V gene (reference sequence). The CDR3 DNA reads TGTGCCTGGAGGACTCCCGGGACAGGGGGTACGCAGTATTTT. Protein product: CAWRTPGTGGTQYF.

This clonotype was counted a few times. The chain employs TRBV11-2 and TRBJ1-2, with D hard to call. The V gene's germline CDR1 is SGHAT and CDR2 FQNNGV. There are 13 residues in the CDR3. V lost 5 bases, J lost 8 bases, and 15 bases lay in between. The CDR3 DNA reads as TGTGCCAGCAGCCCCCGTGGGGTTGGAGGCTACACCTTC. It yields the protein CASSPRGVGGYTF.

The chain employs TRBV18 and TRBJ2-3; D remains ambiguous. The CDR3 covers 14 residues. The germline V and J ends were trimmed by 2 bases and 4 bases, with 10 bases remaining between them. The germline CDR1 and CDR2 sequences are KGHSH and LQKENI. The CDR3: CASSPERVADTQYF. In DNA form, the CDR3 reads TGTGCCAGCTCACCAGAAAGGGTGGCAGATACGCAGTATTTT.

The genes are TRBV3-1 and TRBJ2-3, with 7 bases identical to TRBD2. The length of the CDR3 is 14 residues. The germline V gene has CDR1 LGHDT and CDR2 YNNKEL (reference sequence). J lost 9 bases, V lost 4 bases, and 10 bases had no gene match. CDR3 amino acids: CASSLLEGGETQYF. CDR3 nucleotides: TGTGCCAGCAGCCTCCTTGAGGGAGGGGAGACGCAGTATTTT.

This rearrangement joins TRBV6-6 to TRBJ1-1; 7 positions agree with TRBD1. V lost 6 bases, J lost 5 bases, and 6 bases stayed unmatched. This CDR3 has 13 residues. The germline V gene encodes CDR1 MNHNY and CDR2 SVGAGI (reference sequence). The CDR3 DNA sequence: TGTGCCAGCAGCGCAGGGGGATATACTGAAGCTTTCTTT. Amino acids: CASSAGGYTEAFF.

This chain connects TRBV5-6 to TRBJ2-7, with D perhaps TRBD2 (5 bases). This CDR3 spans 15 amino acids. Germline CDR1 and CDR2: SGHDT and YYEEEE. Trimming removed 4 bases from V and 1 base from J, with 15 bases in between. CDR3 nucleotide sequence: TGTGCCAGCAGCGAGAACCGACGGAGGTCCTACGAGCAGTACTTC. Amino acid sequence: CASSENRRRSYEQYF.

This clonotype was detected a few times. The CDR3 protein is CAYRGQESDNYGYTF. As DNA, the CDR3 is TGTGCCTATCGGGGACAGGAATCCGATAACTATGGCTACACCTTC. This rearrangement joins TRBV6-1 to TRBJ1-2; the match to TRBD1 covers 8 bases. Germline lookup yields CDR1 MNHNS and CDR2 SASEGT. The CDR3 length is 15 residues. The V segment lost 11 bases and the J segment 1 base; nucleotides outside the gene matches: 12.

V is TRBV2 and J is TRBJ2-1, with 10 bases lining up with TRBD2. CDR3 length equals 18 residues. Germline-derived CDR1 and CDR2 are SNHLY and FYNNEI. After removal of 3 bases from V and 4 bases from J, the junction contained 12 bases not matched to a gene. The CDR3 DNA reads TGTGCCAGCAGTGAGGGGAGCGGGGGGGTCCAAAAATACAATGAGCAGTTCTTC. Translated: CASSEGSGGVQKYNEQFF.

This clonotype showed up just a few times. CDR3 nucleotide sequence: TGTGCCAGCCATTCGACTTTCATCGACGAGCAGTACTTC. Protein sequence: CASHSTFIDEQYF. This chain uses TRBV6-2 or TRBV6-3 with TRBJ2-7; no firm D call. V was clipped by 8 bases and J by 5 bases, with 16 bases between them. Per germline, CDR1 MNHEY and CDR2 SVGEGT. CDR3 length: 13 amino acids.

J is TRBJ2-1 and V is TRBV15; TRBD2 agrees at 7 bases. The V segment lost 1 base and the J segment 5 bases; nucleotides outside the gene matches: 11. The CDR3 consists of 17 residues. Germline CDR1 reads LNHNV; CDR2 reads YYDKDF (reference sequence). The CDR3 region has the DNA TGTGCCACCAGCAGAGGACTAGCTAGTGCGCGGGACAATGAGCAGTTCTTC. Amino acid sequence: CATSRGLASARDNEQFF.

The chain carries TRBV28 and TRBJ2-3; 11 bases line up with TRBD2. Germline CDR1 reads MDHEN; CDR2 reads SYDVKM. Trimming took 6 bases from V and 4 from J; bases not matched to a gene: 3. CDR3 length: 14 amino acids. The CDR3 region is CASRSTSGADTQYF. The CDR3 DNA is TGTGCCAGCAGATCGACTAGCGGGGCAGATACGCAGTATTTT.